Listed below are T cell receptor beta chains from one sample, sequenced in a study of blood T cells in healthy people across ages. One entry per CDR3 protein, called by TCRdb with MiXCR from the 5' RACE reads. In the table there are about 650,000 distinct CDR3 sequences, 40% to 65% of which are singletons. The sample taken for sequencing was blood. The receptors were sampled from a woman aged 80 or over in good health. Both conserved end residues are part of each CDR3. The D gene is left open where the match is weak. The size field is filled for only some rows; it gives once, few, many or a size class.

J gene	D gene	V gene	clone size	CDR3 protein	CDR3 DNA
TRBJ2-7	TRBD1	TRBV4-3	.	CASSQGGDRVHEQYF	TGCGCCAGCAGCCAGGGGGGGGACAGGGTCCACGAGCAGTACTTC
TRBJ1-1	.	TRBV29-1	many	CSAEQVNTEAFF	TGCAGCGCTGAACAGGTGAACACTGAAGCTTTCTTT
TRBJ2-3	.	TRBV30	many	CAWVPRGGTDTQYF	TGTGCCTGGGTACCCAGGGGGGGCACAGATACGCAGTATTTT
TRBJ2-1	TRBD2	TRBV6-1	.	CASSDWTSGGNEQFF	TGTGCCAGCAGTGATTGGACTAGCGGGGGTAATGAGCAGTTCTTC
TRBJ2-1	.	TRBV21-1	many	CASSSRGMSGCDLNEQFF	TGTGCCAGCAGTTCCCGGGGTATGTCGGGGTGCGATCTCAATGAGCAGTTCTTC
TRBJ2-3	.	TRBV7-2	many	CASSLGMAGGSTDTQYF	TGTGCCAGCAGCTTAGGGATGGCGGGTGGCAGCACAGATACGCAGTATTTT
TRBJ1-1	TRBD1	TRBV28	.	CASIQGGRQAFF	TGTGCCAGCATTCAGGGGGGGAGACAAGCTTTCTTT
TRBJ2-3	.	TRBV2	few	CASSGGLDTQYF	TGTGCCAGCAGTGGGGGGCTCGATACGCAGTATTTT
TRBJ1-2	.	TRBV9	.	CASSPMGGGDYGYTF	TGTGCCAGCAGCCCTATGGGGGGCGGTGACTATGGCTACACCTTC
TRBJ2-5	.	TRBV28	.	CASRRTVTQYF	TGTGCCAGCAGACGGACGGTCACGCAGTACTTC
TRBJ2-7	.	TRBV27	.	CASSSGAAYNEQYF	TGTGCCAGCAGTTCAGGGGCCGCCTACAATGAGCAGTACTTC
TRBJ2-2	TRBD1	TRBV29-1	.	CSVENRGRTGELFF	TGCAGCGTCGAAAACAGGGGTAGGACCGGGGAGCTGTTTTTT
TRBJ2-3	.	TRBV7-3	.	CASSAAPGARDTQYF	TGTGCCAGCAGCGCAGCGCCGGGGGCCCGAGATACGCAGTATTTT
TRBJ2-3	.	TRBV29-1	many	CSVATSPQVSYF	TGCAGCGTTGCTACTAGCCCTCAGGTGTCGTATTTT
TRBJ2-6	TRBD1	TRBV12-3/TRBV12-4	.	CASSFSIGQGFTGANVLTF	TGTGCCAGCAGTTTTTCGATTGGACAGGGGTTTACTGGGGCCAACGTCCTGACTTTC
TRBJ2-7	.	TRBV6-5	.	CASSYRVTSYEQYF	TGTGCCAGCAGTTATAGGGTGACATCCTACGAGCAGTACTTC
TRBJ2-5	.	TRBV29-1	many	CSVGYAPQETQYF	TGCAGCGTTGGGTATGCCCCACAAGAGACCCAGTACTTC
TRBJ2-7	TRBD2	TRBV20-1	.	CSAETSSGGDYEQYF	TGCAGTGCTGAAACTTCTAGCGGGGGGGACTACGAGCAGTACTTC
TRBJ1-2	.	TRBV21-1	.	CASPRPTVDPYYGYTF	TGTGCCAGCCCGCGGCCGACAGTGGATCCCTACTATGGCTACACCTTC
TRBJ2-3	TRBD1	TRBV29-1	many	CSGFRDRATDTQYF	TGCAGCGGCTTCCGGGACAGGGCTACAGATACGCAGTATTTT
TRBJ2-7	TRBD2	TRBV20-1	few	CSAREPAGVGNEQYF	TGCAGTGCTAGAGAACCAGCGGGAGTAGGCAATGAGCAGTACTTC
TRBJ2-1	TRBD1	TRBV12-3/TRBV12-4	many	CASSRQWTGGNEQFF	TGTGCCAGCAGCAGGCAGTGGACAGGGGGTAATGAGCAGTTCTTC
TRBJ1-5	.	TRBV4-1	.	CASSQESGAGNQPQHF	TGCGCCAGCAGCCAAGAATCGGGGGCCGGTAATCAGCCCCAGCATTTT
TRBJ2-7	TRBD1	TRBV29-1	.	CSVASPGQGAPNYEQYF	TGCAGCGTTGCCTCCCCGGGACAGGGGGCCCCTAACTACGAGCAGTACTTC
TRBJ2-6	.	TRBV7-2	few	CASSYRVSSGANVLTF	TGTGCCAGCAGCTACAGGGTATCCTCTGGGGCCAACGTCCTGACTTTC
TRBJ2-3	.	TRBV5-1	many	CASSLLAVGTTDTQYF	TGCGCCAGCAGCTTGCTAGCAGTAGGGACCACAGATACGCAGTATTTT
TRBJ1-2	TRBD1	TRBV20-1	.	CSARDGGDRDPYGYTF	TGCAGTGCTAGAGATGGGGGGGACAGGGACCCATATGGCTACACCTTC